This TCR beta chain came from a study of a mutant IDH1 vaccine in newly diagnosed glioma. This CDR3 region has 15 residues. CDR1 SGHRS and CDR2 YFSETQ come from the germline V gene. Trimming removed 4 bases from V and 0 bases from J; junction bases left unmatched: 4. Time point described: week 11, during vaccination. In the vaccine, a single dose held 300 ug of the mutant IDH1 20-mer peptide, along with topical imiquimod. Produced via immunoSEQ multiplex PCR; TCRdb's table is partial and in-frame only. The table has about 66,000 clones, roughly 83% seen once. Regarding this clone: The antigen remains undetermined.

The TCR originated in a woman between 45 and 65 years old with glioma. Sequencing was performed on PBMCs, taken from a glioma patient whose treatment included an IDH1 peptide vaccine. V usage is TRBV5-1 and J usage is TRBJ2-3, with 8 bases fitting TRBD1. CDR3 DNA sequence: TGCGCCAGCAGCACGGACAGGGCTAGCACAGATACGCAGTATTTT. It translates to CASSTDRASTDTQYF. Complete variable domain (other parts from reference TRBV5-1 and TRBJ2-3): KAGVTQTPRYLIKTRGQQVTLSCSPISGHRSVSWYQQTPGQGLQFLFEYFSETQRNKGNFPGRFSGRQFSNSRSEMNVSTLELGDSALYLCASSTDRASTDTQYFGPGTRLTVL.